The 30 T cell receptor beta chains below all came from one sample that was sequenced in a study of T cell responses to AZD1222 COVID-19 vaccine. Libraries were prepared by immunoSEQ multiplex PCR; TCRdb keeps only in-frame clonotypes and omits some of them. The sample lists around 160,000 clones; roughly 92% were seen once. The sequenced sample was peripheral blood, obtained 28 days after the second AZD1222 dose. The receptors originated from an adult who received the AZD1222 COVID-19 vaccine.

The chain recombines TRBV7-9 with TRBJ1-5; 10 positions agree with TRBD1. The CDR3 consists of 14 residues. V shed 10 bases, J shed 5 bases, and the junction held 8 bases outside the gene matches. Germline V gene data show CDR1 as SEHNR and CDR2 as FQNEAQ (reference sequence). DNA of the CDR3: TGTGCCACGTCGACAGGGGGCAGGGATCAGCCCCAGCATTTT. Translating it yields CATSTGGRDQPQHF.

The V and J genes are TRBV5-4 and TRBJ2-3; D is unclear. Germline CDR1 reads SGHNT; CDR2 reads YYREEE (reference sequence). The CDR3 sequence is 12 residues long. V dropped 2 bases and J dropped 0 bases, with 1 base sitting between them. This chain's CDR3 is CASSFSTDTQYF. The DNA of the CDR3 is TGTGCCAGCAGCTTTAGCACAGATACGCAGTATTTT. The full variable domain, with the rest looked up from reference TRBV5-4 and TRBJ2-3, is ETGVTQSPTHLIKTRGQQVTLRCSSQSGHNTVSWYQQALGQGPQFIFQYYREEENGRGNFPPRFSGLQFPNYSSELNVNALELDDSALYLCASSFSTDTQYFGPGTRLTVL.

The chain joins TRBV11-2 to TRBJ1-4; a weak D match, TRBD1 (5 bases). This CDR3 has 16 residues. Trimming took off 5 bases at V and 0 bases at J, with 13 bases between the two ends. Germline CDR1 is SGHAT and CDR2 is FQNNGV. The CDR3 here is CASSPGTGATNEKLFF. The CDR3 coding sequence is TGTGCCAGCAGCCCCGGGACGGGGGCAACTAATGAAAAACTGTTTTTT.

This clone appeared once. The chain carries TRBV5-1 and TRBJ2-1; D may be TRBD1 (5 bases). Trimming stripped 5 bases from V and 2 bases from J, with 11 bases between. The length of the CDR3 is 14 residues. Germline CDR1 SGHRS, CDR2 YFSETQ. The CDR3 bases are TGCGCCAGCAGTCGCGACAGTACCTACAATGAGCAGTTCTTC. Protein: CASSRDSTYNEQFF.

Only one count was recorded for this clone. The chain couples TRBV6-2 or TRBV6-3 to TRBJ2-5; D unresolved. The CDR3 covers 14 residues. CDR1 is MNHEY and CDR2 is SVGEGT in the germline V gene. Trimming removed 2 bases at V and 7 bases at J, with 14 bases between. Written as DNA, the CDR3 is TGTGCCAGCAGTTACGCTGGATTGGTAGGGACCCAGTACTTC. Translating gives CASSYAGLVGTQYF.

V usage is TRBV7-2 and J usage is TRBJ2-5, with D hard to call. Per the germline V gene, CDR1 is SGHTA and CDR2 is FQGNSA. Trimming left V 4 bases short and J 1 base short, with 7 bases between. The CDR3 runs 13 residues. Here the CDR3 reads CASSSGLQETQYF. The CDR3 nucleotides are TGTGCCAGCAGCTCGGGCCTCCAAGAGACCCAGTACTTC.

V gene TRBV9 combines with J gene TRBJ2-7, with 7 bases fitting TRBD2. J was trimmed by 2 bases and V by 0 bases; bases with no gene match: 5. Germline V gene lookup returns CDR1 SGDLS and CDR2 YYNGEE. This CDR3 comprises 15 residues. The CDR3 nucleotides read TGTGCCAGCAGCGTAGGAATAGCGGGCACCTACGAGCAGTACTTC. The encoded protein is CASSVGIAGTYEQYF.

The gene calls are TRBV4-2 and TRBJ2-7, with TRBD1 matching over 9 bases. Germline-derived CDR1 and CDR2 are LGHNA and YNFKEQ. The CDR3 runs to 15 residues. Trimming cost V 3 bases and J 7 bases; bases outside gene matches: 10. CDR3 residues: CASSQTGGYPKEQYF. The CDR3 DNA reads TGTGCCAGCAGCCAGACAGGGGGATACCCTAAGGAGCAGTACTTC.

This chain uses TRBV4-1 with TRBJ1-6; D gene uncertain. Trimming removed 4 bases at V and 1 base at J, with 8 bases between. Germline CDR1 MGHRA, CDR2 YSYEKL. The length of the CDR3 is 15 residues. The CDR3 loop reads CASSPLGSYNSPLHF. The CDR3 DNA reads as TGCGCCAGCAGCCCACTAGGGTCCTATAATTCACCCCTCCACTTT.

The CDR3 reads CASSLKTGLAGTDTQYF. The CDR3 nucleotides are TGCGCCAGCAGCCTCAAGACTGGACTAGCTGGCACAGATACGCAGTATTTT. The chain uses TRBV4-3 and TRBJ2-3; 8 nucleotides agree with TRBD2. There are 17 residues in the CDR3. CDR1 is LGHNA, CDR2 YSLEER, per germline. The V and J ends lost 4 bases and 1 base, in that order; junction bases with no gene match: 10.

This clone showed up just once. The chain joins TRBV5-6 to TRBJ2-5, with D possibly TRBD2 on 5 matching bases. The CDR3 has 15 amino acids. Germline CDR1 SGHDT, CDR2 YYEEEE. V lost 2 bases, J lost 7 bases, and 18 bases lay in between. CDR3 amino acids: CASSLLGNLLGTQYF. DNA for the CDR3: TGTGCCAGCAGCTTACTAGGGAACCTCCTAGGGACCCAGTACTTC.

The chain couples TRBV11-1 to TRBJ2-7, with a tentative D call TRBD1 (6 bases). This CDR3 has 12 amino acids. The germline V gene encodes CDR1 SGHAT and CDR2 FQDESV (reference sequence). Trimming took off 8 bases at V and 2 bases at J, with 10 bases between the two ends. Written as DNA, the CDR3 is TGTGCCAGCGAGGGGACAACCTACGAGCAGTACTTC. Amino acids: CASEGTTYEQYF.

The DNA for the CDR3 is TGTGCCAGCAGCAAAATACTAGGCAGGGGTTCTGGCTACACCTTC. It specifies CASSKILGRGSGYTF. V is TRBV21-1 and J is TRBJ1-2; the table assigns TRBD1, which was not confirmed against the DNA. TRBV21-1 constitutes a pseudogene. CDR3 length equals 15 residues.

The V gene is TRBV11-2, the J gene TRBJ2-5, with 10 bases that match TRBD1. This CDR3 spans 15 amino acids. Per the germline V gene, CDR1 is SGHAT and CDR2 is FQNNGV. The V segment lost 7 bases and the J segment 6 bases; nucleotides outside the gene matches: 11. The CDR3 coding sequence is TGTGCCAGCACCCCAAGGGGGACAGGGGAACAGACCCAGTACTTC. Encoded protein: CASTPRGTGEQTQYF.

This rearrangement joins TRBV6-5 to TRBJ2-7; a weak D match, TRBD2 (6 bases). Germline assignment: CDR1 MNHEY and CDR2 SVGAGI. This CDR3 is built from 14 residues. Trimming removed 2 bases from V and 4 bases from J, with 12 bases in between. For the CDR3, the DNA is TGTGCCAGCAGTTACGGCGCGGGGACTTACGAGCAGTACTTC. Its protein is CASSYGAGTYEQYF.

This chain uses TRBV4-2 with TRBJ1-1; perhaps TRBD1 as D (6 bases). Germline V gene sequence: CDR1 LGHNA, CDR2 YNFKEQ. This CDR3 is 16 amino acids long. V dropped 3 bases and J dropped 0 bases, with 14 bases sitting between them. CDR3 bases: TGTGCCAGCAGCCAGACCAAGACAGGTCTGAACACTGAAGCTTTCTTT. This gives the protein CASSQTKTGLNTEAFF.

The genes are TRBV19 and TRBJ2-3; TRBD2 agrees at 8 bases. This CDR3 contains 15 residues. V was clipped by 7 bases and J by 0 bases; unmatched bases: 6. Germline V gives CDR1 LNHDA, CDR2 SQIVND (reference sequence). The CDR3 here is CASKRLAHSTDTQYF. For the CDR3, the DNA is TGTGCCAGTAAAAGACTAGCGCATAGCACAGATACGCAGTATTTT.

This chain joins TRBV5-1 and TRBJ2-1; 7 bases map to TRBD1. Looked up from germline, CDR1 is SGHRS and CDR2 is YFSETQ. V lost 4 bases to trimming and J lost 0 bases; unmatched junction nucleotides: 4. The length of the CDR3 is 15 residues. Here the CDR3 DNA reads TGCGCCAGCAGCCCGGGACAGAGCTCCTACAATGAGCAGTTCTTC. It translates to CASSPGQSSYNEQFF.

This rearrangement joins TRBV12-3 or TRBV12-4 to TRBJ2-1; 9 nucleotides line up with TRBD1. Losses at the gene ends were 5 bases for V and 7 bases for J; bases not matched to a gene: 0. This CDR3 spans 12 amino acids. This CDR3 is CASSGQGNEQFF. CDR3 DNA: TGTGCCAGCAGTGGACAGGGGAATGAGCAGTTCTTC.

The CDR3 is CASRDSLYEQYF. Written as DNA, the CDR3 is TGTGCCAGCCGGGACTCCCTCTACGAGCAGTACTTC. The gene calls are TRBV25-1 and TRBJ2-7, with a possible D match to TRBD2 (6 bases). Germline V gene data show CDR1 as MGHDK and CDR2 as SYGVNS. The CDR3 contains 12 residues. The ends were cut back, 8 bases at V and 3 bases at J, with 11 bases in the middle.

The gene calls are TRBV30 and TRBJ1-1; no clear D. The CDR3 runs 13 residues. Germline CDR1 GTSNPN, CDR2 SVGIG (reference sequence). Trimming took 3 bases from V and 3 from J, leaving 11 bases between them. The CDR3 loop reads CAWSAMADTEAFF. The CDR3 bases are TGTGCCTGGAGCGCAATGGCGGACACTGAAGCTTTCTTT.

This chain joins TRBV6-8 and TRBJ1-2; the D gene is possibly TRBD1 (6 bases). From germline, CDR1 is MNHGY and CDR2 SAAAGT. Trimming took 11 bases from V and 7 from J, leaving 14 bases between them. The CDR3 has 11 residues. The CDR3 reads CARGAACGYTF. DNA for the CDR3: TGTGCCCGGGGGGCGGCTTGTGGCTACACCTTC.

The genes are TRBV18 and TRBJ1-5; D might be TRBD1 (5 bases). The CDR3 sequence is 17 residues long. In germline, CDR1 is KGHSH, CDR2 LQKENI. V was shortened by 3 bases and J by 1 base, with 16 bases between the two germline ends. The CDR3 DNA is TGTGCCAGCTCACCGGACCGTCACGGGACGAGCAATCAGCCCCAGCATTTT. This gives the protein CASSPDRHGTSNQPQHF.

This chain joins TRBV5-5 and TRBJ1-5; D is uncertain. The germline V gene encodes CDR1 SGHKS and CDR2 YYEKEE (reference sequence). This CDR3 region has 15 residues. The ends were cut back, 0 bases at V and 6 bases at J, with 13 bases in the middle. For the CDR3, the DNA is TGTGCCAGCAGCTTGGTGGGAGTTAGTGGTCAGCCCCAGCATTTT. Residues: CASSLVGVSGQPQHF.

V is TRBV7-8 and J is TRBJ2-7; 11 positions agree with TRBD1. V lost 5 bases and J lost 2; bases outside the gene matches: 2. The CDR3 loop spans 14 amino acids. Looked up from germline, CDR1 is SGHVS and CDR2 is FQNEAQ. CDR3 nucleotides: TGTGCCAGCAGCCTGGGACAGGGGGCCTACGAGCAGTACTTC. Its translation: CASSLGQGAYEQYF.

This chain joins TRBV27 and TRBJ1-4; D may be TRBD1 (6 bases). Germline V gene lookup returns CDR1 MNHEY and CDR2 SMNVEV (reference sequence). Trimming stripped 3 bases from V and 8 bases from J, with 13 bases between. This CDR3 region has 14 residues. CDR3 protein: CASSFQGTTEKLFF. DNA for the CDR3: TGTGCCAGCAGTTTTCAGGGGACTACCGAAAAACTGTTTTTT.

This chain uses TRBV9 with TRBJ2-1, with D tentatively TRBD1 (6 bases). There are 17 residues in the CDR3. Trimming pared 1 base from V and 5 bases from J, leaving 19 bases between. The V gene's germline CDR1 is SGDLS and CDR2 YYNGEE. This CDR3 is CASSVKGLQGEDNEQFF. The CDR3, as DNA: TGTGCCAGCAGCGTAAAAGGGCTACAGGGTGAGGACAATGAGCAGTTCTTC.

The genes are TRBV3-1 (or the pseudogene TRBV3-2) and TRBJ1-1, with D uncertain. The V end was cut by 1 base, the J end by 1 base, with 7 bases between. Germline loops: CDR1 LGHDT, CDR2 YNNKEL (reference sequence). The CDR3 is 14 residues long. In nucleotides, the CDR3 is TGTGCCAGCAGCCAAGGTGGCGGGAACACTGAAGCTTTCTTT. Translating gives CASSQGGGNTEAFF.

The chain joins TRBV6-5 to TRBJ1-5; 7 nucleotides agree with TRBD1. Germline CDR1 is MNHEY and CDR2 is SVGAGI. The CDR3 contains 15 residues. V gave up 0 bases and J gave up 7 bases; unmatched junction bases: 6. The CDR3 DNA follows: TGTGCCAGCAGTTACTCGAAACAGGGGAAACAGCCCCAGCATTTT. Its protein is CASSYSKQGKQPQHF.

This clone appeared a few times. The chain is built from TRBV4-2 and TRBJ2-7; 8 nucleotides line up with TRBD2. Per germline, CDR1 LGHNA and CDR2 YNFKEQ. The CDR3 consists of 15 residues. The J segment lost 7 bases and the V segment lost 4 bases, leaving 12 bases of the junction unmatched. The CDR3 sequence is CASSPPAAGVVEQYF. CDR3 bases: TGTGCCAGCAGCCCTCCGGCAGCGGGAGTGGTTGAGCAGTACTTC.